This T cell receptor beta chain was sequenced in a study of metastatic and nonmetastatic thyroid tumors. Whole-study context: From malignant and benign thyroid patients, repertoires in blood and in tumor or nodule tissue were compared.

The study's findings and limits: Reports indicated that malignant thyroid tumors showed significantly higher TCR beta diversity than benign nodules did, in blood and tumor.

Germline values: CDR1 MNHNS, CDR2 SASEGT. V shed 6 bases, J shed 5 bases, and the junction held 4 bases outside the gene matches. The CDR3 runs 15 residues. Thyroid surgery was performed in patients who had received no treatment beforehand. In the original analysis: The distant-metastasis classifier for papillary thyroid cancer was built from CDR3 differences across clinicopathological groups. TCRdb re-called the PCR reads via MiXCR. The authors' filters were not applied to this entry. The sample carries roughly 55,000 clones, 15% to 20% recorded once. In the case of this clone: Its antigen is unidentified.

The gene calls are TRBV6-1 and TRBJ2-5; 15 bases align to TRBD2. The receptor was isolated from a male donor with papillary thyroid cancer or a benign thyroid nodule (not recorded which). Some clones in this sample may be carry-over from other donors' samples. Sequenced sample: blood. The CDR3, as DNA: TGTGCCAGCAGCGGACTAGCGGGAGGGCTGGAGACCCAGTACTTC. Its protein product is CASSGLAGGLETQYF.